This T cell receptor beta chain appears in the sequencing data of a study of shared clonotypes between healthy human individuals. The repertoire was sequenced with immunoSEQ multiplex PCR; TCRdb's copy has only in-frame clones and lacks some. The sample contains around 500,000 clones, roughly 85% of which appear only once. J was trimmed by 3 bases and V by 4 bases; bases with no gene match: 13. The CDR3 is 17 amino acids. CDR1 is MNHNS and CDR2 is SASEGT in the germline V gene. Sequenced input: PBMCs. The receptor was isolated from a woman in her 40s in good health. Some clones in this sample may be carry-over from other donors' samples. The rearrangement joins TRBV6-1 to TRBJ1-2, with TRBD1 matching over 8 bases. The CDR3 DNA is TGTGCCAGCAGTGTCACAGGGGGATCACCCGTCCACTATGGCTACACCTTC. Residues: CASSVTGGSPVHYGYTF.